This TCR beta chain was documented in a study of T cell changes during pregnancy in multiple sclerosis. The CDR3 has 15 amino acids. Germline CDR1 reads MDHEN; CDR2 reads SYDVKM. Trimming removed 3 bases from V and 9 bases from J; junction bases left unmatched: 5. Sequencing was performed with immunoSEQ multiplex PCR; in TCRdb, only in-frame clones are kept and a portion is missing. This table holds roughly 110,000 clones, 91% found once. Sequences were derived from peripheral blood, sampled before pregnancy. This TCR was recovered from a female donor with multiple sclerosis, enrolled in a pregnancy study. The rearrangement joins TRBV28 to TRBJ1-6; 10 bases are shared with TRBD1. The CDR3 protein is CASSFQGQGVSPLHF. The CDR3 region has the DNA TGTGCCAGCAGTTTTCAAGGACAGGGGGTTTCACCCCTCCACTTT.